These 26 T cell receptor beta chains share one sample of origin, sequenced in a study of beta chain features in type 1 diabetes. Expressed TCRB transcripts were sequenced because the entire RNA isolate underwent reverse transcription. Assay used: immunoSEQ multiplex PCR; TCRdb lists only in-frame clones, some missing. The table includes about 900,000 clones, 17% detected once. The source material was naive CD4+ T cells from blood. Receptor source: a young woman in good health.

The genes are TRBV6-1 and TRBJ1-5, with D perhaps matching TRBD1 (6 bases). The CDR3 runs 15 residues. Germline V gene lookup returns CDR1 MNHNS and CDR2 SASEGT. V was trimmed by 4 bases and J by 4 bases, leaving 14 bases between them. The CDR3 here is CASSVNLDSNQPQHF. The CDR3 region has the DNA TGTGCCAGCAGTGTAAACTTGGACAGTAATCAGCCCCAGCATTTT.

This chain connects TRBV10-3 to TRBJ1-2, with 10 bases lining up with TRBD1. V shed 11 bases, J shed 8 bases, and the junction held 20 bases outside the gene matches. Looked up from germline, CDR1 is ENHRY and CDR2 is SYGVKD. CDR3 length: 16 residues. In DNA, the CDR3 is TGTGCCGCTTGGGACAGGGGTATAGAATCATATCCGGGCTACACCTTC. Translating gives CAAWDRGIESYPGYTF.

This chain links TRBV7-8 with TRBJ2-2; D gene ambiguous. CDR1 SGHVS and CDR2 FQNEAQ come from the germline V gene. V was pared by 0 bases and J by 0 bases, with 5 bases between. This CDR3 has 15 residues. The CDR3 here is CASSLAQANTGELFF. In nucleotides, the CDR3 is TGTGCCAGCAGCTTAGCTCAGGCGAACACCGGGGAGCTGTTTTTT. The variable domain in full, with the rest retrieved from reference TRBV7-8 and TRBJ2-2, is GAGVSQSPRYKVAKRGQDVALRCDPISGHVSLFWYQQALGQGPEFLTYFQNEAQLDKSGLPSDRFFAERPEGSVSTLKIQRTQQEDSAVYLCASSLAQANTGELFFGEGSRLTVL.

V is TRBV11-1 and J is TRBJ2-3, with 10 bases lining up with TRBD1. The germline CDR1 and CDR2 sequences are SGHAT and FQDESV (reference sequence). The V and J ends lost 6 bases and 3 bases, in that order; junction bases with no gene match: 12. This CDR3 has 17 amino acids. The CDR3 loop is CASSLGYRDRGTDTQYF. The CDR3 DNA sequence: TGTGCCAGCAGTCTCGGGTATCGGGACAGGGGTACAGATACGCAGTATTTT.

This clone turned up a few times. The limits of the CDR3 on the DNA are not certain, so only TCRdb's listed CDR3 is given. The V gene is TRBV21-1, the J gene TRBJ2-5; no DNA check was done on the table's D call, TRBD1. TRBV21-1 is a pseudogene segment. The CDR3 is 18 amino acids in total, end residues counted. CDR3 amino acids: CASSRNVAGGAWEETQYF.

This clone was seen a handful of times. V gene TRBV7-9 combines with J gene TRBJ1-1; possible D gene TRBD1, 5 bases. The CDR3 length is 15 residues. V lost 5 bases and J lost 2, with 15 bases in between. Germline CDR1 reads SEHNR; CDR2 reads FQNEAQ (reference sequence). CDR3 coding DNA: TGTGCCAGCAGCCTCCGGCAGGGTTTAAACACTGAAGCTTTCTTT. Residues: CASSLRQGLNTEAFF. The full variable domain, its missing parts supplied by reference TRBV7-9 and TRBJ1-1, is DTGVSQNPRHKITKRGQNVTFRCDPISEHNRLYWYRQTLGQGPEFLTYFQNEAQLEKSRLLSDRFSAERPKGSFSTLEIQRTEQGDSAMYLCASSLRQGLNTEAFFGQGTRLTVV.

The table lists this clone with a few counts. This rearrangement joins TRBV19 to TRBJ1-5, with D perhaps matching TRBD1 (6 bases). V was pared by 3 bases and J by 7 bases, with 13 bases between. This CDR3 has 14 residues. Germline V gene sequence: CDR1 LNHDA, CDR2 SQIVND (reference sequence). As DNA, the CDR3 is TGTGCCAGTAGTATTCAGGGGTTGGGACAGCCCCAGCATTTT. Translation: CASSIQGLGQPQHF.

This clone turned up a few times. The V gene is TRBV2, the J gene TRBJ2-7; 10 nucleotides align to TRBD1. J lost 7 bases, V lost 6 bases, and 6 bases had no gene match. This CDR3 has 13 amino acids. Germline V CDR1 and CDR2: SNHLY, FYNNEI. The CDR3: CASRGTGAGEQYF. The DNA of the CDR3 is TGTGCCAGCAGGGGGACAGGGGCTGGGGAGCAGTACTTC.

This clone was seen a handful of times. The chain uses TRBV11-2 and TRBJ2-3; perhaps TRBD2 as D (5 bases). This CDR3 spans 18 amino acids. Trimming took 8 bases from V and 1 from J, leaving 25 bases between them. Germline loops: CDR1 SGHAT, CDR2 FQNNGV. The DNA of the CDR3 is TGTGCCAGCCGCCTTATGGGAGTAGTGGTTGCGGGCACAGATACGCAGTATTTT. It translates to CASRLMGVVVAGTDTQYF.

The chain has TRBV21-1 and TRBJ2-3; the D call in the table, TRBD1, was not verified against the DNA. TRBV21-1 is an annotated pseudogene. This CDR3 has 17 residues. The DNA for the CDR3 is TGTGCCAGCAGCTCAAGGAAAGGGGGACCGCCAACAGATACGCAGTATTTT. Amino acids: CASSSRKGGPPTDTQYF.

The chain uses TRBV27 and TRBJ2-3; 9 bases fit TRBD2. The germline CDR1 and CDR2 sequences are MNHEY and SMNVEV (reference sequence). The CDR3 totals 14 residues. Trimming cost V 5 bases and J 4 bases; bases outside gene matches: 4. The CDR3 spells CASSPRLAADTQYF. The CDR3 coding sequence is TGTGCCAGCAGTCCTCGACTAGCGGCAGATACGCAGTATTTT.

A note on this clone: Other DNA sequences in this sample translate to the same CDR3. J is TRBJ2-7 and V is TRBV18; D gene uncertain. This CDR3 spans 13 amino acids. Trimming took off 3 bases at V and 2 bases at J, with 8 bases between the two ends. Germline CDR1 KGHSH, CDR2 LQKENI. The CDR3 region has the DNA TGTGCCAGCTCACCGGGCGGTCCCTACGAGCAGTACTTC. It is translated as CASSPGGPYEQYF.

The DNA of the CDR3 is TGTGCCAGCAGCCAGCGGACGTACAATGAGCAGTTCTTC. It is translated as CASSQRTYNEQFF. The chain links TRBV7-9 to TRBJ2-1; D is possibly TRBD2 (5 bases). CDR3 length equals 13 residues. Germline V gives CDR1 SEHNR, CDR2 FQNEAQ (reference sequence). V lost 5 bases and J 4 bases, leaving 9 bases between the germline ends.

This clone was counted only a few times. J is TRBJ2-3 and V is TRBV2; the D gene is possibly TRBD2 (5 bases). V dropped 0 bases and J dropped 8 bases, with 6 bases sitting between them. Per the germline V gene, CDR1 is SNHLY and CDR2 is FYNNEI. The CDR3 extends over 12 amino acids. CDR3 protein: CASSEALATQYF. The CDR3 region has the DNA TGTGCCAGCAGTGAAGCCCTAGCTACGCAGTATTTT. Drawing the rest from reference TRBV2 and TRBJ2-3, the complete variable domain is EPEVTQTPSHQVTQMGQEVILRCVPISNHLYFYWYRQILGQKVEFLVSFYNNEISEKSEIFDDQFSVERPDGSNFTLKIRSTKLEDSAMYFCASSEALATQYFGPGTRLTVL.

This chain links TRBV28 with TRBJ2-7; no clear D gene. Germline assignment: CDR1 MDHEN and CDR2 SYDVKM. The CDR3 spans 14 residues. With 7 bases removed from V and 0 bases from J, the gap between germline ends came to 13 bases. CDR3 DNA sequence: TGTGCCAGCACCGTTTCCGAAAACTCCTACGAGCAGTACTTC. Translation gives CASTVSENSYEQYF. Filled out from reference TRBV28 and TRBJ2-7, the complete variable domain reads DVKVTQSSRYLVKRTGEKVFLECVQDMDHENMFWYRQDPGLGLRLIYFSYDVKMKEKGDIPEGYSVSREKKERFSLILESASTNQTSMYLCASTVSENSYEQYFGPGTRLTVT.

The gene calls are TRBV7-2 and TRBJ2-1, with 9 bases lining up with TRBD2. CDR1 and CDR2 (germline): SGHTA, FQGNSA. This CDR3 spans 15 amino acids. The J segment lost 2 bases and the V segment lost 5 bases, leaving 4 bases of the junction unmatched. For the CDR3, the DNA is TGTGCCAGCAGCATTAGCGGGAGCACCTACAATGAGCAGTTCTTC. Translating gives CASSISGSTYNEQFF.

In this sample, this clone turned up a few times. This chain connects TRBV9 to TRBJ2-1; 7 nucleotides line up with TRBD2. Trimming at V came to 0 bases and at J to 8 bases, leaving 11 bases not matched to a gene. The germline CDR1 and CDR2 sequences are SGDLS and YYNGEE. This CDR3 region has 16 residues. The CDR3 bases are TGTGCCAGCAGCGTAGGAGTGCGGGAGAGTTTTTATGAGCAGTTCTTC. This codes for CASSVGVRESFYEQFF.

This clone was observed a few times. The V and J genes are TRBV6-6 and TRBJ2-7; 12 bases map to TRBD1. The ends lost 5 bases at V and 6 bases at J; junction bases unmatched: 5. Germline V CDR1 and CDR2: MNHNY, SVGAGI (reference sequence). The length of the CDR3 is 14 residues. The CDR3 region is CASSPGTGGREQYF. The CDR3 region has the DNA TGTGCCAGCAGTCCCGGGACAGGGGGCCGCGAGCAGTACTTC.

The V and J genes are TRBV23-1 and TRBJ2-4; D unclear. TRBV23-1 is reported as an ORF; its role is uncertain. This CDR3 comprises 16 residues. The ends were cut back, 0 bases at V and 5 bases at J, with 14 bases in the middle. CDR3 nucleotide sequence: TGCGCCAGCAGTCAATCCTCCGGCCTAAGGGAAAACATTCAGTACTTC. Residues: CASSQSSGLRENIQYF.

The rearrangement uses TRBV7-2 and TRBJ2-5, with TRBD2 matching over 10 bases. Trimming took 3 bases from V and 5 from J; bases not matched to a gene: 6. The CDR3 loop spans 15 amino acids. Germline values: CDR1 SGHTA, CDR2 FQGNSA. The CDR3 is CASSFLAGEEETQYF. CDR3 coding DNA: TGTGCCAGCAGCTTCCTAGCGGGAGAGGAGGAGACCCAGTACTTC.

This clone was counted a few times. The gene calls are TRBV6-6 and TRBJ1-2, with D possibly matching TRBD1 (5 bases). The V gene lost 0 bases and the J gene lost 6 bases, with 5 bases spanning the gap. CDR1 MNHNY and CDR2 SVGAGI come from the germline V gene (reference sequence). The CDR3 has 12 residues. The CDR3 sequence: CASSYSGDGYTF. As DNA, the CDR3 is TGTGCCAGCAGTTACTCGGGGGATGGCTACACCTTC.

The CDR3 protein is CASSQERRGTAFF. CDR3 bases: TGTGCCAGCAGCCAAGAGCGGCGGGGGACGGCTTTCTTT. The gene calls are TRBV14 and TRBJ1-1; a possible D gene is TRBD1 (5 bases). From germline, CDR1 is SGHDN and CDR2 FVKESK. CDR3 length: 13 amino acids. The V and J ends lost 0 bases and 11 bases respectively, with 13 bases between them.

This clone was observed a few times. The chain links TRBV28 to TRBJ2-7; unclear D gene. The germline V and J ends were trimmed by 2 bases and 1 base, with 9 bases remaining between them. The germline V gene encodes CDR1 MDHEN and CDR2 SYDVKM. The CDR3 consists of 14 residues. CDR3 nucleotides: TGTGCCAGCAGTTTACCCCCCGGTTCCTACGAGCAGTACTTC. Translation: CASSLPPGSYEQYF.

J is TRBJ2-7 and V is TRBV5-1; 7 positions match TRBD2. Trimming removed 0 bases from V and 1 base from J; junction bases left unmatched: 7. This CDR3 is built from 16 residues. Germline V gene sequence: CDR1 SGHRS, CDR2 YFSETQ. CDR3 sequence: CASSLGRGRGSYEQYF. The CDR3 DNA reads TGCGCCAGCAGCTTGGGACGTGGGAGGGGATCCTACGAGCAGTACTTC.

The DNA of the CDR3 is TGTGCCAGCACCAAAAAGCCCAAAGGGAGGACCGGGGAGCTGTTTTTT. It translates to CASTKKPKGRTGELFF. The rearrangement uses TRBV13 and TRBJ2-2, with a weak D call TRBD2 (6 bases). Looked up from germline, CDR1 is PRHDT and CDR2 is FYEKMQ (reference sequence). This CDR3 has 16 residues. V gave up 7 bases and J gave up 5 bases, with 20 bases separating them.

The CDR3 coding sequence is TGTGCCAGCAGCATACACGTTAGGGAAGAGACCCAGTACTTC. Amino acids: CASSIHVREETQYF. V is TRBV11-2 and J is TRBJ2-5; D uncertain. V was pared by 5 bases and J by 3 bases, with 13 bases between. This CDR3 spans 14 amino acids. Germline V gives CDR1 SGHAT, CDR2 FQNNGV.